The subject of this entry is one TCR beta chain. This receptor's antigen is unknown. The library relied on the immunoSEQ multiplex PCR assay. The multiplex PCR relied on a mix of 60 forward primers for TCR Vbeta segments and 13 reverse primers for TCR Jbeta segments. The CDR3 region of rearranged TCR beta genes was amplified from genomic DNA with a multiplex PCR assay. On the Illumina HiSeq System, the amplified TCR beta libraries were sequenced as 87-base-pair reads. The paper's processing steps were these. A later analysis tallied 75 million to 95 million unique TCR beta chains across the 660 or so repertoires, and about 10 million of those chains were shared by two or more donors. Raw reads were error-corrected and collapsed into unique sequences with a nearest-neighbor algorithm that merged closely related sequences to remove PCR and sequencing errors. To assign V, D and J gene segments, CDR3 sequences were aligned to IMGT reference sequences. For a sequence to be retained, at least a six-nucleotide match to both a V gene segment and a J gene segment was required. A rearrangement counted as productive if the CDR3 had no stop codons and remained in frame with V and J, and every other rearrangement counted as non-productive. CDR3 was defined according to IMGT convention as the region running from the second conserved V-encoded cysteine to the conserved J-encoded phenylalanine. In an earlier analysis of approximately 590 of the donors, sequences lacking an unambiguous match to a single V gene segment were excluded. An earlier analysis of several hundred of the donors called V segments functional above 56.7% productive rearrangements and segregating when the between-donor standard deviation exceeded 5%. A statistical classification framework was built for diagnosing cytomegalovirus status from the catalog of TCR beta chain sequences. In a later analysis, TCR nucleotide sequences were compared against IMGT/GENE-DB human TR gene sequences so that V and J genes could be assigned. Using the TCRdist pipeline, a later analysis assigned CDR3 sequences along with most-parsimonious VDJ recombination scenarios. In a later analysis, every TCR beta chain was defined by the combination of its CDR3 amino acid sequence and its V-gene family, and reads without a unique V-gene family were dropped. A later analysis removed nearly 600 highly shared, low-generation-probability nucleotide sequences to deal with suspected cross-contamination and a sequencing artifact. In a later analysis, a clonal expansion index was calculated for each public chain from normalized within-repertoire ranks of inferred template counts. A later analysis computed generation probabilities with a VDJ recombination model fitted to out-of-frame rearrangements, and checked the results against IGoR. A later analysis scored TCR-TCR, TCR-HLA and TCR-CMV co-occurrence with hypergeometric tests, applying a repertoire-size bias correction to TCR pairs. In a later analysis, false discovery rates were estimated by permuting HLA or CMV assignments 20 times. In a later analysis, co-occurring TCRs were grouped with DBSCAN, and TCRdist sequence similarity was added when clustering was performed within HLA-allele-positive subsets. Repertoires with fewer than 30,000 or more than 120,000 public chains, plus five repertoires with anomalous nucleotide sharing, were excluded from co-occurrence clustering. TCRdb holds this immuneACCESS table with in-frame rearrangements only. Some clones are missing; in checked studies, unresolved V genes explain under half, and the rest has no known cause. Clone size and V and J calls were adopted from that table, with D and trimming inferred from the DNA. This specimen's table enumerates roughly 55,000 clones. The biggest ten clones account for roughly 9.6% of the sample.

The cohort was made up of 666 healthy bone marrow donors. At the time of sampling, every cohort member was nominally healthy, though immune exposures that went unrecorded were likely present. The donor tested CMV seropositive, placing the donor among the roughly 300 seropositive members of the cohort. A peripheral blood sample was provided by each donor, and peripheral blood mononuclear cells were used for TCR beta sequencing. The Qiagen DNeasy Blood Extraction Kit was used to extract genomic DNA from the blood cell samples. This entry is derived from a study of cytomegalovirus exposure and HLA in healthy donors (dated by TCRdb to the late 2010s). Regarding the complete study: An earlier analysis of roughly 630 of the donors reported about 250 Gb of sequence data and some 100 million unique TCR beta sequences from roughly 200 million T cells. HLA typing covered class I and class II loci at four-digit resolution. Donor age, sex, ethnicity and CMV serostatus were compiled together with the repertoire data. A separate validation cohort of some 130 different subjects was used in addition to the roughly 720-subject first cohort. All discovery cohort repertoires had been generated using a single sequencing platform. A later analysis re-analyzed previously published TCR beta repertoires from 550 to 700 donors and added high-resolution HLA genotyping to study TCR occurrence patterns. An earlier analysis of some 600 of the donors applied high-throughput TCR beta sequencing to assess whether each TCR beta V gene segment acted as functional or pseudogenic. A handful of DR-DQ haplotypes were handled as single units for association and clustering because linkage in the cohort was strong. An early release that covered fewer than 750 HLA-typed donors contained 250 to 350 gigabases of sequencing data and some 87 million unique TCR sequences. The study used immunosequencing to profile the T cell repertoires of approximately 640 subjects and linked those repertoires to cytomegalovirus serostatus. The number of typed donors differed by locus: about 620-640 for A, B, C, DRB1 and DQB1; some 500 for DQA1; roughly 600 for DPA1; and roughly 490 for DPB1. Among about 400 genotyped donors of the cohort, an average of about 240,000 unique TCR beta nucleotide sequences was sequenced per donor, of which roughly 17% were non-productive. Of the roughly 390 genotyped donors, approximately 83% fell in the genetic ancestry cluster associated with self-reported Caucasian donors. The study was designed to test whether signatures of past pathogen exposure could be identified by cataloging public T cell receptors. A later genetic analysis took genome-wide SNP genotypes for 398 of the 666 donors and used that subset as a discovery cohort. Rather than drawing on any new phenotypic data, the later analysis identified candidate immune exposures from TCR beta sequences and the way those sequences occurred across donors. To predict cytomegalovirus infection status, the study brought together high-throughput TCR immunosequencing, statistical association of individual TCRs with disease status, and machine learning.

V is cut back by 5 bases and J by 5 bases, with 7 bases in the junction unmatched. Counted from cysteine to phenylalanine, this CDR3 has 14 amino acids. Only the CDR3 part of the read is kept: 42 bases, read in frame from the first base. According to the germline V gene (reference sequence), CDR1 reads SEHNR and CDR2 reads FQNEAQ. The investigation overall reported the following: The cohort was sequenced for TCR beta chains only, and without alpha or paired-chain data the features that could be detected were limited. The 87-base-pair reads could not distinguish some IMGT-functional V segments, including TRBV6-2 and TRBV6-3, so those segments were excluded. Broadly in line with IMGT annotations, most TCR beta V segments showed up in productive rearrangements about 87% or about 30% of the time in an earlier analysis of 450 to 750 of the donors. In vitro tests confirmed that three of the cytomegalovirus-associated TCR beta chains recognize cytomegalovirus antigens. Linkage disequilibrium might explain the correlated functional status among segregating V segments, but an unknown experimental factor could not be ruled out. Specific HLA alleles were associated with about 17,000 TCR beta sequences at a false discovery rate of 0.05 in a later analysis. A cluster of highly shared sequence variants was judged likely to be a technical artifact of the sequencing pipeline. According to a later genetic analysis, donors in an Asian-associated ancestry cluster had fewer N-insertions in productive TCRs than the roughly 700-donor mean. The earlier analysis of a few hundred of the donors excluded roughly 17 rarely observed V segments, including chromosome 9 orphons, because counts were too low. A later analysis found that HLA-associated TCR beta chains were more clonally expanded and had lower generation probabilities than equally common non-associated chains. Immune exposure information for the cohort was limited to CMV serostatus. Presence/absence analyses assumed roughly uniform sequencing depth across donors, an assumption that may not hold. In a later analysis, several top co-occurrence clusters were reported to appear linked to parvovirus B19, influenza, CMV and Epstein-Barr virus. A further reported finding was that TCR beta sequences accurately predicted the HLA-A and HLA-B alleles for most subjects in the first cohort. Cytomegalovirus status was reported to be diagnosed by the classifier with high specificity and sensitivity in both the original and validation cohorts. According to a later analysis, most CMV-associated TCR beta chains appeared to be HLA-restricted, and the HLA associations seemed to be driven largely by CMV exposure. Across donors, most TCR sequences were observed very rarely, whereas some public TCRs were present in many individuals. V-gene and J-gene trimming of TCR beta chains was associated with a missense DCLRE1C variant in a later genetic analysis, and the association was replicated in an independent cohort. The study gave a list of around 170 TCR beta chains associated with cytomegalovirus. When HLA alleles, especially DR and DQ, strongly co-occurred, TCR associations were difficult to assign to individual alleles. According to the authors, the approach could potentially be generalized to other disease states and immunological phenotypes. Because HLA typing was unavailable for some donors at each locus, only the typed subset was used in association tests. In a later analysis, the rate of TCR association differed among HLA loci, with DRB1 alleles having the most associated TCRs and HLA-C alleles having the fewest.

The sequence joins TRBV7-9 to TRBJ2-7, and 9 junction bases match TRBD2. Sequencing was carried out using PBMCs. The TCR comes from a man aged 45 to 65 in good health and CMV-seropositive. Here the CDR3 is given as CASSPGTSLDEQYF. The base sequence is TGTGCCAGCAGCCCCGGGACTAGCCTAGACGAGCAGTACTTC.